Shown below are 5 T cell receptor beta chains from a single sample sequenced in a study of human T cells and chemical hapten exposure. TCRdb redid the calling of the RACE reads with MiXCR, one entry per CDR3 protein. This table holds more than 150,000 distinct CDR3 sequences, about 31% found once. Time point reported: pre-sensitization, week 0. Treatment denoted: therapeutic diphenylcyclopropenone sensitization with weekly scalp DPC. The input for sequencing was whole blood, taken in connection with sensitization to the hapten diphenylcyclopropenone (DPC). The receptors here all came from a woman aged 30 to 39 with alopecia areata. Some clones in this sample may be carry-over from other donors' samples.

This clonotype has a count of ten or more. The rearrangement uses TRBV3-1 and TRBJ1-1; D perhaps matches TRBD1 (5 bases). V lost 4 bases, J lost 3 bases, and 12 bases lay in between. The V gene's germline CDR1 is LGHDT and CDR2 YNNKEL (reference sequence). There are 14 residues in the CDR3. CDR3: CASSRLQGDTEAFF. As DNA, the CDR3 is TGTGCCAGCAGCCGACTACAAGGGGACACTGAAGCTTTCTTT.

Concerning this clonotype itself: A much more abundant neighbour one base away suggests this may be a read error. The CDR3 carries no conserved terminal phenylalanine or tryptophan, so it likely arises from a read error. This rearrangement joins TRBV4-3 to TRBJ1-1, with D uncertain. V dropped 0 bases and J dropped 3 bases, with 8 bases sitting between them. CDR3 length equals 14 residues. CDR1 is LGHNA and CDR2 is YSLEER in the germline V gene. The CDR3 sequence: CASSQDQDDTEAFS. For the CDR3, the DNA is TGCGCCAGCAGCCAAGATCAGGACGACACTGAAGCTTTCTCT.

The V gene is TRBV30, the J gene TRBJ2-7, with a possible D match to TRBD1 (6 bases). The CDR3 covers 13 residues. Germline CDR1 GTSNPN, CDR2 SVGIG (reference sequence). Trimming cost V 0 bases and J 5 bases, with 11 bases left between them. The CDR3, as DNA: TGTGCCTGGAGTGTATCGGCAGGGGACGAGCAGTACTTC. It specifies CAWSVSAGDEQYF.

The rearrangement uses TRBV19 and TRBJ1-2; no firm D call. Trimming pared 4 bases from V and 6 bases from J, leaving 15 bases between. This CDR3 has 14 amino acids. Germline V gene sequence: CDR1 LNHDA, CDR2 SQIVND (reference sequence). The CDR3 nucleotides are TGTGCCAGTAGTACAGTTCAGAAGTCGAATGGCTACACCTTC. It translates to CASSTVQKSNGYTF.

The rearrangement joins TRBV20-1 to TRBJ2-2; 11 bases match TRBD1. V shed 0 bases, J shed 3 bases, and the junction held 3 bases outside the gene matches. Germline V lookup: CDR1 DFQATT, CDR2 SNEGSKA (reference sequence). The CDR3 has 16 residues. The CDR3 region is CSARDGGQGDTGELFF. DNA of the CDR3: TGCAGTGCTAGAGATGGGGGACAGGGGGACACCGGGGAGCTGTTTTTT.